This T cell receptor beta chain came from a study of CD8+CD57+ T cells in acquired aplastic anemia. Overall study context: Sorted CD4+ plus CD8+ cells gave DNA averaging approximately 2.9 ug.

Genomic DNA served as template for TCR beta VDJ and CDR3 profiling. TCRdb redid the calling of the reads with MiXCR, one entry per CDR3 protein. The sample consists of about 160,000 distinct CDR3 sequences, 40% to 50% of them appearing once. CD8+CD57+ cell expansion, shown by flow cytometry, had occurred in the patients selected for sequencing. Receipt of therapy had not occurred in any patient by the time of blood sampling. Study observations and caveats: CD8+ Simpson's diversity showed no significant patient-control difference. Between patients and controls, about 30 CD8+ CDR3 sequences were found in common.

The CDR3 covers 15 residues. Trimming pared 7 bases from V and 1 base from J, leaving 17 bases between. Germline CDR1 and CDR2: SQVTM and ANQGSEA. A note on this clonotype: Its antigen is currently unknown.

J is TRBJ2-1 and V is TRBV29-1; D may be TRBD2 (6 bases). The sequence was collected from a human donor with aplastic anemia. The sample consisted of sorted CD4+, CD8+, or CD8+CD57+ T cells (not recorded which) from PBMCs. CDR3 DNA: TGCAGCGGCAAAGGGACTTCTGTATCCTACAATGAGCAGTTCTTC. Translating it yields CSGKGTSVSYNEQFF.